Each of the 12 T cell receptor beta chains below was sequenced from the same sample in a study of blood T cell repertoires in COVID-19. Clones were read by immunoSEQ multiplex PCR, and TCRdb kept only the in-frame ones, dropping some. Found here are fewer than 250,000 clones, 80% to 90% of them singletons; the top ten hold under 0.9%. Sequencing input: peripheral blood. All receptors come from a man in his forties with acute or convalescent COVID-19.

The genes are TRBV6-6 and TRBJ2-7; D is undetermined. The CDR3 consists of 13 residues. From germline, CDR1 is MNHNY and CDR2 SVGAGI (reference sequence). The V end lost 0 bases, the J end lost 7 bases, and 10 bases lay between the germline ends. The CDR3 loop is CASSYSAGKEQYF. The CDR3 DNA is TGTGCCAGCAGTTACTCGGCAGGTAAAGAGCAGTACTTC.

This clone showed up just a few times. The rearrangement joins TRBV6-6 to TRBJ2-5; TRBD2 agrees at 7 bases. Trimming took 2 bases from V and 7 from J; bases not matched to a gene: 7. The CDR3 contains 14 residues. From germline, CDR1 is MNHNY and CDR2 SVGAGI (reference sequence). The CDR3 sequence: CASSYQLWGGTQYF. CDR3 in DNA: TGTGCCAGCAGTTACCAGCTCTGGGGGGGGACCCAGTACTTC.

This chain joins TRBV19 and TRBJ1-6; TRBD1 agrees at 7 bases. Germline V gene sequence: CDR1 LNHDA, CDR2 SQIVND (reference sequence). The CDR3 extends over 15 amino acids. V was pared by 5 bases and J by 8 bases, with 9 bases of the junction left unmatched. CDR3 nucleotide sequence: TGTGCCAGTAGTCTCCGGGACAGTGCAGATTCACCCCTCCACTTT. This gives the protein CASSLRDSADSPLHF.

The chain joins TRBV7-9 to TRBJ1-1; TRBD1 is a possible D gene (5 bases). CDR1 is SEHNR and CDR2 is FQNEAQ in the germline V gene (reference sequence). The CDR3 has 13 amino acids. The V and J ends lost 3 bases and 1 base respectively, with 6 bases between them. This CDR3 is CASSFRENTEAFF. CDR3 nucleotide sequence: TGTGCCAGCAGCTTCAGGGAGAACACTGAAGCTTTCTTT. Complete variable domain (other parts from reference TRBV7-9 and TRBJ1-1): DTGVSQNPRHKITKRGQNVTFRCDPISEHNRLYWYRQTLGQGPEFLTYFQNEAQLEKSRLLSDRFSAERPKGSFSTLEIQRTEQGDSAMYLCASSFRENTEAFFGQGTRLTVV.

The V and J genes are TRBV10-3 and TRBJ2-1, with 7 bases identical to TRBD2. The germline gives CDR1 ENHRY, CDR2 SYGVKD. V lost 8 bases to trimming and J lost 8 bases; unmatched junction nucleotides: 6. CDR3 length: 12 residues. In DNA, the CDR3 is TGTGCCATCGGACTAGTTGTGGATGAGCAGTTCTTC. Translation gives CAIGLVVDEQFF.

The CDR3 DNA reads TGTGCCTGGAGTCCACAAGAGACCCAGTACTTC. Translation: CAWSPQETQYF. J is TRBJ2-5 and V is TRBV30; no clear D gene. The CDR3 runs 11 residues. Trimming took off 2 bases at V and 2 bases at J, with 3 bases between the two ends. CDR1 is GTSNPN, CDR2 SVGIG, per germline (reference sequence).

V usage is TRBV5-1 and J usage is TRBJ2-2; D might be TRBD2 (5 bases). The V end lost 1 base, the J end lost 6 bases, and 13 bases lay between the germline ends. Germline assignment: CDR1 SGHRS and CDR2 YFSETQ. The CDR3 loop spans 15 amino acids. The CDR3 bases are TGCGCCAGCAGCTTGACCGAGCGGTTGGCCGGGGAGCTGTTTTTT. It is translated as CASSLTERLAGELFF.

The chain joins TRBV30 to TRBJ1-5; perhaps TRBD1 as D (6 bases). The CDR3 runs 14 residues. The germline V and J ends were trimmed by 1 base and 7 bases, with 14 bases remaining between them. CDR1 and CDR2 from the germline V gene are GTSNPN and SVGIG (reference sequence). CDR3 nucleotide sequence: TGTGCCTGGAGTGATAGACAGGTTAGCCAGCCCCAGCATTTT. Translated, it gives CAWSDRQVSQPQHF.

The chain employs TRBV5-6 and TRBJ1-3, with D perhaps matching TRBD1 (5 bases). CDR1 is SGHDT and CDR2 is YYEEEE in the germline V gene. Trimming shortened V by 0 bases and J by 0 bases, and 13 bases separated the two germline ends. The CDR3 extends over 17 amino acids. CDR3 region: CASSLDGAGSSGNTIYF. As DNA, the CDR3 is TGTGCCAGCAGCTTGGATGGGGCTGGCAGCTCTGGAAACACCATATATTTT.

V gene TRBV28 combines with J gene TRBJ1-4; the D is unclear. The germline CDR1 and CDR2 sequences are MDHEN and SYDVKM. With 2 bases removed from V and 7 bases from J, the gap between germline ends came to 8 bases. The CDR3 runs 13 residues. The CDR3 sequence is CASSLEGIEKLFF. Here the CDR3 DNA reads TGTGCCAGCAGTTTAGAGGGTATTGAAAAACTGTTTTTT.

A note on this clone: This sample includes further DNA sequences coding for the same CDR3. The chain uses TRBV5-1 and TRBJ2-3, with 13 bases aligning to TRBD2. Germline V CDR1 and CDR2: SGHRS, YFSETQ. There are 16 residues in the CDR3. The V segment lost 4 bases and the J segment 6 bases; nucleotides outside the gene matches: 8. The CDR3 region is CASSPGLAGEVDTQYF. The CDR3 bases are TGCGCCAGCAGCCCCGGACTAGCGGGAGAAGTTGATACGCAGTATTTT.

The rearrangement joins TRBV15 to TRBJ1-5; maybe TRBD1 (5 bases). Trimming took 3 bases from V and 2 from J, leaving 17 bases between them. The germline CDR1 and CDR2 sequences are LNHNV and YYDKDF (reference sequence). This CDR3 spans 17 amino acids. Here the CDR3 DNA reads TGTGCCACCAGCAGGGGGGGATTCGAGGGTGGCAATCAGCCCCAGCATTTT. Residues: CATSRGGFEGGNQPQHF.